This TCR beta chain was recorded in a study of cytomegalovirus exposure and HLA in healthy donors. Of note for this clone: The target antigen is unknown.

Germline V gives CDR1 SGHNT, CDR2 YYREEE (reference sequence). The V and J ends lost 2 bases and 1 base, in that order; junction bases with no gene match: 3. The CDR3 length is 15 residues. PCR involved 60 Vbeta and 13 Jbeta primers. TCRdb keeps only in-frame clones here, not all; method: immunoSEQ multiplex PCR. This table has about 96,000 clones, roughly 74% appearing once. General study findings and limits: In a later analysis, at a false discovery rate of 0.05, under 20,000 TCR beta sequences were associated with HLA alleles. Confirmation in vitro established that a few CMV-associated chains were specific for CMV antigens. The sole available immune exposure information was CMV serostatus.

The chain employs TRBV5-4 and TRBJ2-3; the match to TRBD2 covers 8 bases. The sample was PBMCs. This receptor was identified in a woman in her 70s in good health and CMV-seropositive. Here the CDR3 reads CASSLTGGGTDTQYF. CDR3 coding DNA: TGTGCCAGCAGCTTAACCGGGGGGGGCACAGATACGCAGTATTTT.